This T cell receptor beta chain emerged from a study of T-cell reconstitution after alpha-beta-depleted transplantation in children. The TCRbeta library incorporated unique molecular identifiers. TCRdb independently ran MiXCR on the PCR reads; one entry per CDR3 protein. In the table there are over 400,000 distinct CDR3 sequences, roughly an eighth of which are singletons. Material: PBMCs from the stem cell graft donor, obtained from the stem cell graft. This sequence was found in a human donor who donated a stem cell graft to a child with combined immunodeficiency.

The CDR3 loop reads CASRLFTDTQYF. CDR3 nucleotide sequence: TGTGCCAGCAGGTTATTCACAGATACGCAGTATTTT. V is TRBV12-3 or TRBV12-4 and J is TRBJ2-3; no definite D call. The CDR3 runs to 12 residues. Trimming took off 6 bases at V and 2 bases at J, with 6 bases between the two ends.